Listed below are T cell receptor beta chains from one sample, sequenced in a study of shared clonotypes between healthy human individuals. The assay was immunoSEQ multiplex PCR, and TCRdb's table has in-frame clones only and misses some. Among hundreds of thousands of clones listed, 95% to 97% were seen once. The sample comprised naive CD8+ T cells sorted from blood. The receptors originated from a woman aged 25-40 years in good health. Both conserved end residues are trimmed from each CDR3.

CDR3aa,v_gene
ASRPAGEGNTIY,TRBV28
ASTRTGGREKLF,TRBV27
ASSLGGTNEKLF,TRBV9
ASSPRSLAKNIQY,TRBV11-2
ASSDDGNMNTEAF,TRBV9
ASSLPVRSPLVDDEQY,TRBV5-6
ASGSPTEQY,TRBV6-6
ASSRSSGGTYNEQF,TRBV7-9
ASSRPEAVHYGYT,TRBV4-2
ASSIHVGVLGQPQH,TRBV21-1
ASSPQGLNSYEQY,TRBV7-9
ASSPPRGGRLSYNEQF,TRBV18
ASGEGVSETQY,TRBV9
ATHEGRVDYEQY,TRBV10-2
ASSSLDNEQF,TRBV5-6
ASSPQTITDTQY,TRBV7-9
ASSSKTSGDNNEQF,TRBV13
ASRLYSNQPQH,TRBV27
ASSLTGVPYEQY,TRBV27
ASSSSVGGELF,TRBV28
ASSLLVAGGFHEQY,TRBV27
ASSGGESSYEQY,TRBV27
ASSPRVSEAF,TRBV28
SVDDPRALSESTEAF,TRBV29-1
ASSVGQFDQETQY,TRBV9
ASSLSSGGDTEAF,TRBV27
ASSLRPPWEQY,TRBV27